This T cell receptor (beta chain) was observed in a study of early T cells in non-severe SARS-CoV-2 infection. Study summary: Sequencing input comprised bulk RNA from unsorted whole blood; chain pairing was not available.

Study-level findings and limits: Comparison of clonotypes with VDJdb favored anti-spike CD8 responses while missing private and CD4 specificities.

Attached unique molecular identifiers marked individual cDNA molecules. MiXCR was run by TCRdb on the 5' RACE reads, yielding one entry per CDR3 protein. The sample includes about 83,000 distinct CDR3 sequences, about 10% of them seen just once. This clonotype has a count of ten or more. As yet, its antigen is unknown. CDR1 and CDR2 (germline): MNHNS, SASEGT. This CDR3 is built from 11 residues. The V end lost 5 bases, the J end lost 8 bases, and 4 bases lay between the germline ends. V gene TRBV6-1 combines with J gene TRBJ1-6; no firm D call. The source was whole blood, collected at baseline. The source of this sequence is an adult who was a healthcare worker with PCR-confirmed SARS-CoV-2 infection or an uninfected control (not recorded which). For the CDR3, the DNA is TGTGCCAGCAGTTCCCATTCACCCCTCCACTTT. Residues: CASSSHSPLHF.